One sample yielded the 12 T cell receptor beta chains listed below, sequenced in a study of T cells after yellow fever vaccination. From the 5' RACE reads, TCRdb called clonotypes with MiXCR, one entry per CDR3 protein. The sample records about 630,000 distinct CDR3 sequences, roughly an eighth being singletons. The sequencing used PBMCs, collected on the day of the yellow fever booster vaccination. These receptors all stem from a man under 40 who received the YFV17D yellow fever vaccine.

At least ten counts were recorded for this clonotype. The chain recombines TRBV29-1 with TRBJ2-7, with TRBD2 matching over 9 bases. Germline V gene data show CDR1 as SQVTM and CDR2 as ANQGSEA. Unmatched junction bases numbered 5, after V lost 5 bases and J lost 3 bases. There are 13 residues in the CDR3. As DNA, the CDR3 is TGCAGCGTTATTAGCGGGAGAAACTACGAGCAGTACTTC. It yields the protein CSVISGRNYEQYF.

This clonotype was seen a few times. The J gene is TRBJ2-7, the V gene TRBV5-1; D may be TRBD2 (7 bases). Germline CDR1 reads SGHRS; CDR2 reads YFSETQ. Trimming took 2 bases from V and 7 from J, leaving 16 bases between them. CDR3 size: 14 residues. The CDR3 is CASSFSRGGGEQYF. The CDR3 region has the DNA TGCGCCAGCAGCTTCTCCCGGGGAGGGGGTGAGCAGTACTTC.

The chain carries TRBV9 and TRBJ2-5; TRBD1 agrees at 9 bases. The CDR3 runs 15 residues. After removal of 3 bases from V and 3 bases from J, the junction contained 6 bases not matched to a gene. CDR1 and CDR2 from the germline V gene are SGDLS and YYNGEE. CDR3 bases: TGTGCCAGCAGCGCCTCGGACAGGGGAGAAGAGACCCAGTACTTC. It translates to CASSASDRGEETQYF. The whole variable domain, filled in from reference TRBV9 and TRBJ2-5, reads DSGVTQTPKHLITATGQRVTLRCSPRSGDLSVYWYQQSLDQGLQFLIQYYNGEERAKGNILERFSAQQFPDLHSELNLSSLELGDSALYFCASSASDRGEETQYFGPGTRLLVL.

This clonotype showed up just a few times. V is TRBV19 and J is TRBJ2-7; 7 bases map to TRBD2. The CDR3 spans 15 residues. Germline V gene sequence: CDR1 LNHDA, CDR2 SQIVND (reference sequence). V lost 3 bases to trimming and J lost 3 bases; unmatched junction nucleotides: 8. CDR3 amino acids: CASSISPSGVYEQYF. In DNA form, the CDR3 reads TGTGCCAGTAGTATTAGCCCTAGCGGCGTCTACGAGCAGTACTTC. The whole variable domain, remainder taken from reference TRBV19 and TRBJ2-7, is DGGITQSPKYLFRKEGQNVTLSCEQNLNHDAMYWYRQDPGQGLRLIYYSQIVNDFQKGDIAEGYSVSREKKESFPLTVTSAQKNPTAFYLCASSISPSGVYEQYFGPGTRLTVT.

In its sample, this clonotype was seen a few times. The J gene is TRBJ2-1, the V gene TRBV6-5, with D maybe TRBD1 (6 bases). The CDR3 length is 14 residues. The V end was cut by 2 bases, the J end by 6 bases, with 11 bases between. CDR1 and CDR2 from the germline V gene are MNHEY and SVGAGI. CDR3 in DNA: TGTGCCAGCAGTTACAGGGGGTCGGTCAATGAGCAGTTCTTC. This sequence encodes CASSYRGSVNEQFF.

This clonotype occurred a few times. In DNA form, the CDR3 reads TGCGCCAGCAGCCGCCAAAGCCAGCGGGAGCGGGCAGATACGCAGTATTTT. Protein product: CASSRQSQRERADTQYF. This chain connects TRBV4-3 to TRBJ2-3; 8 bases fit TRBD2. The V and J ends lost 4 bases and 4 bases, in that order; junction bases with no gene match: 13. Germline V gives CDR1 LGHNA, CDR2 YSLEER. The CDR3 totals 17 residues.

The gene calls are TRBV20-1 and TRBJ1-4; the D gene is possibly TRBD1 (5 bases). Germline CDR1 and CDR2: DFQATT and SNEGSKA (reference sequence). V was clipped by 6 bases and J by 4 bases, with 9 bases between them. CDR3 length: 12 residues. Here the CDR3 reads CSARDDNEKLFF. CDR3 DNA sequence: TGCAGTGCAAGGGACGATAATGAAAAACTGTTTTTT.

This clonotype was counted ten times or more. The rearrangement joins TRBV7-2 to TRBJ2-7; TRBD1 is a possible D gene (5 bases). The CDR3 spans 13 residues. Germline CDR1 is SGHTA and CDR2 is FQGNSA. The V end was cut by 1 base, the J end by 2 bases, with 6 bases between. The CDR3 DNA is TGTGCCAGCAGCTTAGTGACAGCCTACGAGCAGTACTTC. It codes for CASSLVTAYEQYF.

V and J are TRBV19 and TRBJ2-7; the D gene is possibly TRBD2 (7 bases). CDR3 length: 14 residues. CDR1 is LNHDA and CDR2 is SQIVND in the germline V gene (reference sequence). With 4 bases removed from V and 6 bases from J, the gap between germline ends came to 16 bases. As DNA, the CDR3 is TGTGCCAGTAGTACCCGGGGGCGCGGGAGCGAGCAGTACTTC. This translates into CASSTRGRGSEQYF.

CDR3 DNA sequence: TGTGCCAGCAGTCCCAGGGGGCACATTCAGTACTTC. The encoded protein is CASSPRGHIQYF. This chain connects TRBV27 to TRBJ2-4; TRBD1 matches 8 bases. From germline, CDR1 is MNHEY and CDR2 SMNVEV (reference sequence). This CDR3 is built from 12 residues. The V segment lost 5 bases and the J segment 8 bases; nucleotides outside the gene matches: 2.

This clonotype has only a few counts. The rearrangement joins TRBV7-9 to TRBJ1-5; a weak D match, TRBD1 (5 bases). Deletions cut 5 bases from V and 6 bases from J, with 17 bases between. Germline lookup yields CDR1 SEHNR and CDR2 FQNEAQ (reference sequence). This CDR3 is 15 amino acids long. As DNA, the CDR3 is TGTGCCAGCAGCCACATAACAGACAGTGCTCAGCCCCAGCATTTT. Its protein product is CASSHITDSAQPQHF. Full variable domain (rest looked up from reference TRBV7-9 and TRBJ1-5): DTGVSQNPRHKITKRGQNVTFRCDPISEHNRLYWYRQTLGQGPEFLTYFQNEAQLEKSRLLSDRFSAERPKGSFSTLEIQRTEQGDSAMYLCASSHITDSAQPQHFGDGTRLSIL.

The V and J genes are TRBV7-9 and TRBJ1-4; D possibly corresponds to TRBD1 (5 bases). The CDR3 sequence is 16 residues long. Germline loops: CDR1 SEHNR, CDR2 FQNEAQ (reference sequence). V lost 5 bases and J 10 bases, leaving 23 bases between the germline ends. CDR3 region: CASSGDRGTPDGKLFF. In DNA form, the CDR3 reads TGTGCCAGCAGCGGGGACCGGGGAACCCCAGATGGAAAACTGTTTTTT.